This T cell receptor (beta chain) is drawn from a study of T cell responses to AZD1222 COVID-19 vaccine. Concerning this clone: Its antigen is still unknown.

TCRdb keeps only in-frame clones here, not all; method: immunoSEQ multiplex PCR. This sample yields about 130,000 clones, of which over 90% are seen a single time; approximately 1.6% belongs to the top ten. General observations from the study: Clonal diversity was possibly underestimated, and the donors were mostly white British, with more females. With dominance at 160-218 and 743-854, vaccine-associated CD4 TCRs spanned spike.

The sequence derives from an adult in good health. Here the sequenced sample was peripheral blood, taken on day 0 of AZD1222 vaccination.

The DNA for the CDR3 is TGTGCCAGCAGCTTAAATCAGGGCAGGGGGACGGATGGCTACACCTTC. Protein product: CASSLNQGRGTDGYTF. The chain employs TRBV7-3 and TRBJ1-2, with 7 nucleotides matching TRBD1. Germline loops: CDR1 SGHTA, CDR2 FQGTGA. The CDR3 contains 16 residues. V lost 1 base to trimming and J lost 6 bases; unmatched junction nucleotides: 11.